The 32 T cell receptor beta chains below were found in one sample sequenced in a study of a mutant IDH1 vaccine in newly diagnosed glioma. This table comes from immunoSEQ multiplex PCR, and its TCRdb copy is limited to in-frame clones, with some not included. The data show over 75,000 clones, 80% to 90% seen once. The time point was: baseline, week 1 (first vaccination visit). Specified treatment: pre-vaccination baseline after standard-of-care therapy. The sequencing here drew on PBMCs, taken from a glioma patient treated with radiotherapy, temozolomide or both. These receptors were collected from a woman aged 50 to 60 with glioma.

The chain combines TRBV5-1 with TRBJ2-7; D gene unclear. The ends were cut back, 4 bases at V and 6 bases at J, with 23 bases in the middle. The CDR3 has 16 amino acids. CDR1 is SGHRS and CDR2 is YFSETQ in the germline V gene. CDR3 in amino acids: CASSITTGRTLLEQYF. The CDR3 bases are TGCGCCAGCAGCATTACTACTGGACGTACTCTCCTCGAGCAGTACTTC.

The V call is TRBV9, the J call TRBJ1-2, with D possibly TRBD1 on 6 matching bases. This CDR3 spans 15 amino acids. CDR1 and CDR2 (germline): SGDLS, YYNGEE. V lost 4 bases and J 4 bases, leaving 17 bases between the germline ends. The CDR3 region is CASSTLTGTTYGYTF. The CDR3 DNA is TGTGCCAGCAGCACATTAACAGGGACAACCTATGGCTACACCTTC. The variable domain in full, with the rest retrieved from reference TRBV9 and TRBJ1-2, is DSGVTQTPKHLITATGQRVTLRCSPRSGDLSVYWYQQSLDQGLQFLIQYYNGEERAKGNILERFSAQQFPDLHSELNLSSLELGDSALYFCASSTLTGTTYGYTFGSGTRLTVV.

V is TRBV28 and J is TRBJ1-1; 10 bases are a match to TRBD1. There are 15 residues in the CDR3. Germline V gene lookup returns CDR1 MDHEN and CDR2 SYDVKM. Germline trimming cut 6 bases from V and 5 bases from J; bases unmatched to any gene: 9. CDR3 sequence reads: CASRPIDRGRTEAFF. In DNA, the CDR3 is TGTGCCAGCAGGCCTATAGACAGGGGGCGGACTGAAGCTTTCTTT.

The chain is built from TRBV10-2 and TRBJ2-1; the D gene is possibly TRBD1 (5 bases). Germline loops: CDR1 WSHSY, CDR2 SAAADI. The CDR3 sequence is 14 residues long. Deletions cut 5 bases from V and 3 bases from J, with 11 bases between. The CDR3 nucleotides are TGCGCCAGCAGTTTCACAGGTAACTACAATGAGCAGTTCTTC. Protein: CASSFTGNYNEQFF.

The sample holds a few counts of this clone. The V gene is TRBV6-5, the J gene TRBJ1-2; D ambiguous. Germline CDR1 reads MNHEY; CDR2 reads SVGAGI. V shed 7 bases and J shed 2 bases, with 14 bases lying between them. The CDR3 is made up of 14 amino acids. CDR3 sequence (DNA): TGTGCCAGCACCCCTCGCCACAGAAACTATGGCTACACCTTC. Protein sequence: CASTPRHRNYGYTF.

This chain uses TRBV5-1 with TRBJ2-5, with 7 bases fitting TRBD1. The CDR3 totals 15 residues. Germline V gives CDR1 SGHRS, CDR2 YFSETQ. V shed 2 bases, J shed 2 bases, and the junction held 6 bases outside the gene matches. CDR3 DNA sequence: TGCGCCAGCAGCTTAACAGGGGTGGGGCAAGAGACCCAGTACTTC. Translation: CASSLTGVGQETQYF. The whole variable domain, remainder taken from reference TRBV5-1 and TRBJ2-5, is KAGVTQTPRYLIKTRGQQVTLSCSPISGHRSVSWYQQTPGQGLQFLFEYFSETQRNKGNFPGRFSGRQFSNSRSEMNVSTLELGDSALYLCASSLTGVGQETQYFGPGTRLLVL.

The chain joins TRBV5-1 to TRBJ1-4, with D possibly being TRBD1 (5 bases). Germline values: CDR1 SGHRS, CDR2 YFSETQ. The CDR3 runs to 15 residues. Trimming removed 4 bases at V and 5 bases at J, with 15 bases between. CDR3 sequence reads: CASSTSGVQNEKLFF. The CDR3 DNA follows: TGCGCCAGCAGCACCTCGGGGGTCCAGAATGAAAAACTGTTTTTT.

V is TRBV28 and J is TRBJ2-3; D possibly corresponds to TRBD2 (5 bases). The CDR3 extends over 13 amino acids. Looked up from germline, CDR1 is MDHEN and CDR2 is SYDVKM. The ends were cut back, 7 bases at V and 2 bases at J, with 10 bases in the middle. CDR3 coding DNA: TGTGCCAGCACCGGAGCGGTCACAGATACGCAGTATTTT. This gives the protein CASTGAVTDTQYF. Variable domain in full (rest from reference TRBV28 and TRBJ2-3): DVKVTQSSRYLVKRTGEKVFLECVQDMDHENMFWYRQDPGLGLRLIYFSYDVKMKEKGDIPEGYSVSREKKERFSLILESASTNQTSMYLCASTGAVTDTQYFGPGTRLTVL.

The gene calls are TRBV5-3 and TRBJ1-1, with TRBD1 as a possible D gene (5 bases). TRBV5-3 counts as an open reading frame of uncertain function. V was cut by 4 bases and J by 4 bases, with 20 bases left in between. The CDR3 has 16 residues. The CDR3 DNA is TGTGCCAGAAGCGGGACCGGGACTCTCGAGGGCACTGAAGCTTTCTTT. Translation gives CARSGTGTLEGTEAFF.

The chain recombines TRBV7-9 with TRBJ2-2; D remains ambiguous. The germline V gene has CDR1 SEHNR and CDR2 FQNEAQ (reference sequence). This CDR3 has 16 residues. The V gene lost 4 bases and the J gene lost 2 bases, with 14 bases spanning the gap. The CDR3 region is CASSSPPDRNTGELFF. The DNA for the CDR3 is TGTGCCAGCAGCTCCCCCCCGGACCGAAACACCGGGGAGCTGTTTTTT. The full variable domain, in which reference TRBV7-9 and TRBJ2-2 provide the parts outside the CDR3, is DTGVSQNPRHKITKRGQNVTFRCDPISEHNRLYWYRQTLGQGPEFLTYFQNEAQLEKSRLLSDRFSAERPKGSFSTLEIQRTEQGDSAMYLCASSSPPDRNTGELFFGEGSRLTVL.

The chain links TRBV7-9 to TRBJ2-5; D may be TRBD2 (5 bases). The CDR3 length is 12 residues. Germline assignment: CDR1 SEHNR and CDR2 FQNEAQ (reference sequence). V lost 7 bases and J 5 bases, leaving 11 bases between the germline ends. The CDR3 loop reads CASNPGGETQYF. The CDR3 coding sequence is TGTGCCAGCAACCCAGGCGGGGAGACCCAGTACTTC. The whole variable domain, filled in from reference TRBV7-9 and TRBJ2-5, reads DTGVSQNPRHKITKRGQNVTFRCDPISEHNRLYWYRQTLGQGPEFLTYFQNEAQLEKSRLLSDRFSAERPKGSFSTLEIQRTEQGDSAMYLCASNPGGETQYFGPGTRLLVL.

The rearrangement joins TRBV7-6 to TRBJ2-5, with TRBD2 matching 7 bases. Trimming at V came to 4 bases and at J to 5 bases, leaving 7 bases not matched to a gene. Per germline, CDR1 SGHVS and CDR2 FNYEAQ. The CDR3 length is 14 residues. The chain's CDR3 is CASSWTSGAETQYF. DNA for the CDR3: TGTGCCAGCAGCTGGACTAGTGGGGCGGAGACCCAGTACTTC. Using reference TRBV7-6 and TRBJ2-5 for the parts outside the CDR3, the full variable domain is GAGVSQSPRYKVTKRGQDVALRCDPISGHVSLYWYRQALGQGPEFLTYFNYEAQQDKSGLPNDRFSAERPEGSISTLTIQRTEQRDSAMYRCASSWTSGAETQYFGPGTRLLVL.

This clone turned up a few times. The CDR3 is CAAKMNTEAFF. CDR3 sequence (DNA): TGTGCCGCGAAGATGAACACTGAAGCTTTCTTT. This chain uses TRBV19 with TRBJ1-1; D is unclear. Trimming cost V 11 bases and J 0 bases, with 7 bases left between them. Germline-derived CDR1 and CDR2 are LNHDA and SQIVND (reference sequence). CDR3 length equals 11 residues.

The CDR3 loop is CASSYDHNEKLFF. Written as DNA, the CDR3 is TGTGCCAGCAGTTACGACCACAATGAAAAACTGTTTTTT. The chain carries TRBV6-5 and TRBJ1-4; no clear D. Per the germline V gene, CDR1 is MNHEY and CDR2 is SVGAGI. Trimming stripped 2 bases from V and 5 bases from J, with 6 bases between. This CDR3 is 13 amino acids long.

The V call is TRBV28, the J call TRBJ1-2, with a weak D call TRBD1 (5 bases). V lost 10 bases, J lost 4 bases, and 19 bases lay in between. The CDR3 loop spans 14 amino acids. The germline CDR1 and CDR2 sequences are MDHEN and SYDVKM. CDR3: CATQGGDRIYGYTF. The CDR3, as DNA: TGTGCCACCCAGGGTGGCGACAGAATCTATGGCTACACCTTC.

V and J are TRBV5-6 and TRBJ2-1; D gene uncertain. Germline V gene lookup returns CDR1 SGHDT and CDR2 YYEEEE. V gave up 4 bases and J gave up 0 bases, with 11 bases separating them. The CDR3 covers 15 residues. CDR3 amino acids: CASSVSGSSYNEQFF. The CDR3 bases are TGTGCCAGCAGCGTTAGTGGAAGCTCCTACAATGAGCAGTTCTTC.

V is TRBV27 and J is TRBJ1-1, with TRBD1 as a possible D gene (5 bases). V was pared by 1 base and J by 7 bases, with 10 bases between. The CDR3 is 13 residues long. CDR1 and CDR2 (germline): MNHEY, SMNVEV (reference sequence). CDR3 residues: CASSLLGGNEAFF. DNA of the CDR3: TGTGCCAGCAGTTTATTGGGGGGAAATGAAGCTTTCTTT.

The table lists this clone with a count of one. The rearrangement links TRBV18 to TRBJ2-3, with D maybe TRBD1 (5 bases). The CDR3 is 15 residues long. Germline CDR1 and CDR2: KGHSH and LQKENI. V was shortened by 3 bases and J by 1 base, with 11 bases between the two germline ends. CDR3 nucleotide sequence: TGTGCCAGCTCACCCCAGGGAAGGGGCACAGATACGCAGTATTTT. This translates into CASSPQGRGTDTQYF.

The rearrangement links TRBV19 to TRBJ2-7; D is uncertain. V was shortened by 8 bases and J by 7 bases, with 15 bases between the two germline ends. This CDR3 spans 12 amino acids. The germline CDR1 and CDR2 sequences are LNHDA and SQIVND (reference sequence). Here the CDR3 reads CASRAQAEEQYF. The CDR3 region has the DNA TGTGCCAGTCGGGCGCAGGCTGAAGAGCAGTACTTC.

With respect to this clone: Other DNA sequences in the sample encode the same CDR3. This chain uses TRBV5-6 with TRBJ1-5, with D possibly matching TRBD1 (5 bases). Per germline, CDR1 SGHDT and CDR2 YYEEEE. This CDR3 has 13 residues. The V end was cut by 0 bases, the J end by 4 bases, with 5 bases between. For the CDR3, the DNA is TGTGCCAGCAGCTTGGCAGGGAATCAGCCCCAGCATTTT. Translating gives CASSLAGNQPQHF.

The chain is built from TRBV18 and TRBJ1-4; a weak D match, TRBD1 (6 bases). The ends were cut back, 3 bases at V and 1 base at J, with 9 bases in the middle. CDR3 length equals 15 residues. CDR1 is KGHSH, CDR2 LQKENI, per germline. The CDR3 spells CASSPLQGTNEKLFF. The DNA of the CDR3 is TGTGCCAGCTCACCCTTACAGGGAACTAATGAAAAACTGTTTTTT.

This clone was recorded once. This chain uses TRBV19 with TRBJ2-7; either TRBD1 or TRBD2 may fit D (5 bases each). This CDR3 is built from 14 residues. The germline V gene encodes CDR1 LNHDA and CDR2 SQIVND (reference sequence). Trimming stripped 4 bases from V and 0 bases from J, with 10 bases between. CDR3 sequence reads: CASSRDHFSYEQYF. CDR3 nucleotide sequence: TGTGCCAGTAGTAGGGACCATTTCTCCTACGAGCAGTACTTC.

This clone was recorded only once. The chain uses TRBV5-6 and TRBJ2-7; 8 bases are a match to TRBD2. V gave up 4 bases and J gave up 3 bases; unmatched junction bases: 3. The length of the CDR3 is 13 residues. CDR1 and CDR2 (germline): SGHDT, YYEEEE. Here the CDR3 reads CASSRTSLYEQYF. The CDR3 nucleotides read TGTGCCAGCAGCCGGACTAGCCTCTACGAGCAGTACTTC.

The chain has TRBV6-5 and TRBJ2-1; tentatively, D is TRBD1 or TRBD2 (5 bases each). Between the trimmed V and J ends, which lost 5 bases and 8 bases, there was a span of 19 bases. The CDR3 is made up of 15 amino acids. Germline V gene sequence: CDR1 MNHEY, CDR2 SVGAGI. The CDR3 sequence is CASSPKGSGDDEQFF. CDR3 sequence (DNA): TGTGCCAGCAGTCCTAAGGGGAGTGGAGACGATGAGCAGTTCTTC.

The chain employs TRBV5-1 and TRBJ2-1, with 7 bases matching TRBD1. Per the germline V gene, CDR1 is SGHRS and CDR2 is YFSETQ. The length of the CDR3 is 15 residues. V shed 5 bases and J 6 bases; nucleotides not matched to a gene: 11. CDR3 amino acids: CASRTPGQTGNEQFF. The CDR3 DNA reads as TGCGCCAGCAGAACCCCGGGACAGACTGGCAATGAGCAGTTCTTC.

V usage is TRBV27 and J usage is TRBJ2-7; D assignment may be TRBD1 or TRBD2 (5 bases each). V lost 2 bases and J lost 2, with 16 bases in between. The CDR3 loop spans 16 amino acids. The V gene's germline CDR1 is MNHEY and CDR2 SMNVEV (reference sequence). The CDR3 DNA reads TGTGCCAGCAGTTTAAGGAAGGGACCAAGGGCCTACGAGCAGTACTTC. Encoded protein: CASSLRKGPRAYEQYF.

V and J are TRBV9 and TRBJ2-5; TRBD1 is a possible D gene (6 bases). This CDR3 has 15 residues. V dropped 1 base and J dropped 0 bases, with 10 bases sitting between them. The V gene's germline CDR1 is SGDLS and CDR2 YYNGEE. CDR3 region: CASSVLGQHQETQYF. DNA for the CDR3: TGTGCCAGCAGCGTACTCGGACAGCACCAAGAGACCCAGTACTTC.

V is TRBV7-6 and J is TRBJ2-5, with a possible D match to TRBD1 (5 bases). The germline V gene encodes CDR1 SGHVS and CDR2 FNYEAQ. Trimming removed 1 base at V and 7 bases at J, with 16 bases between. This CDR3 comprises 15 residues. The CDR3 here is CASSLGTTGQGTQYF. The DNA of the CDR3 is TGTGCCAGCAGCTTAGGGACCACAGGCCAGGGGACCCAGTACTTC.

This CDR3 is CAISESRGGGNTEAFF. DNA for the CDR3: TGTGCCATCAGTGAGTCGAGAGGTGGGGGGAACACTGAAGCTTTCTTT. The chain has TRBV10-3 and TRBJ1-1, with D tentatively TRBD1 (5 bases). This CDR3 contains 16 residues. V lost 0 bases and J lost 1, with 12 bases in between. CDR1 and CDR2 from the germline V gene are ENHRY and SYGVKD.

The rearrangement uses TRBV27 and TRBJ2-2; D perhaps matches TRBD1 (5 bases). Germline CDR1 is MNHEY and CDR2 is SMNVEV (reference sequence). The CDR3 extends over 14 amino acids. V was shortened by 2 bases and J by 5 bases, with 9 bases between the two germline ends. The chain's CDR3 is CASSLGASTGELFF. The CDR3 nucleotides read TGTGCCAGCAGTTTAGGGGCGAGTACCGGGGAGCTGTTTTTT.

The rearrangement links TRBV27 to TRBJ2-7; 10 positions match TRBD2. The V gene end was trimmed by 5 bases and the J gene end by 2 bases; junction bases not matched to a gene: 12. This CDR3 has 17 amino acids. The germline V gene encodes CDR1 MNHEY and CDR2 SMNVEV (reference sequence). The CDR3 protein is CASSTSLGSGRAYEQYF. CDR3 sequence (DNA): TGTGCCAGCAGTACCTCCCTTGGGAGCGGGAGGGCCTACGAGCAGTACTTC.

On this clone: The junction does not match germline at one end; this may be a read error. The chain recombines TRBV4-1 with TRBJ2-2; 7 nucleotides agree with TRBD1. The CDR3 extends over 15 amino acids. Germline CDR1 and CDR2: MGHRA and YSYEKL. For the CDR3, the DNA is TGCGCCAGCAGCCTTGCGACAGGGCACACCGAGGAGCTGTTTTTT. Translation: CASSLATGHTEELFF.